This entry describes one TCR beta chain. The data derive from a study of regulatory T cells in long-lasting Graves disease. Study at large: Antithyroid drugs had been taken by newly diagnosed Graves' patients for under 3 months.

HTBI primers from iRepertoire and Arm-PCR of CDR3 regions yielded the TCR beta libraries. TCRdb re-called the multiplex PCR reads with MiXCR, one entry per CDR3 protein. The sample includes just over 600,000 distinct CDR3 sequences, about 16% of them seen just once. Time point indicated: newly diagnosed GD, antithyroid drugs for less than 3 months. PBMCs provided the RNA from which the TCR library was made. Patients with Graves' disease were diagnosed by American Thyroid Association guidelines. These data are also associated with another study on T cells in Graves' hyperthyroidism and ophthalmopathy. That source reports: Diagnostic decisions used clinical symptoms, serum thyroxine and TRAb, thyroid ultrasound and orbital computed tomography. With the HTBI primer set, the TCR CDR3 went through a first round of RT-PCR.

This TCR was sampled from a woman in her 30s with Graves disease. Sequences were derived from peripheral blood mononuclear cells (PBMCs), sampled at new diagnosis, from a patient treated with antithyroid drugs.

The CDR3 is CASRAGFNPGNTIYF. The CDR3 bases are TGTGCCAGCAGGGCAGGGTTTAATCCTGGAAACACCATATATTTT. This chain uses TRBV7-2 with TRBJ1-3, with D tentatively TRBD1 (5 bases). The V end lost 6 bases, the J end lost 2 bases, and 14 bases lay between the germline ends. The germline gives CDR1 SGHTA, CDR2 FQGNSA. This CDR3 spans 15 amino acids.